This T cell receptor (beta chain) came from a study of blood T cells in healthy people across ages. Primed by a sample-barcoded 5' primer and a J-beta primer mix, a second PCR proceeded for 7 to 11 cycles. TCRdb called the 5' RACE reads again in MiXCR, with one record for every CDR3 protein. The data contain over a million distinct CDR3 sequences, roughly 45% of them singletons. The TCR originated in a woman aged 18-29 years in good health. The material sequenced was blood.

The CDR3 loop is CASSSSWEGAYEQYF. CDR3 bases: TGTGCCAGCAGCAGCAGTTGGGAAGGAGCCTACGAGCAGTACTTC. The chain links TRBV7-9 to TRBJ2-7, with unresolved D. The length of the CDR3 is 15 residues. Germline CDR1 reads SEHNR; CDR2 reads FQNEAQ (reference sequence). Trimming cost V 5 bases and J 2 bases, with 16 bases left between them.